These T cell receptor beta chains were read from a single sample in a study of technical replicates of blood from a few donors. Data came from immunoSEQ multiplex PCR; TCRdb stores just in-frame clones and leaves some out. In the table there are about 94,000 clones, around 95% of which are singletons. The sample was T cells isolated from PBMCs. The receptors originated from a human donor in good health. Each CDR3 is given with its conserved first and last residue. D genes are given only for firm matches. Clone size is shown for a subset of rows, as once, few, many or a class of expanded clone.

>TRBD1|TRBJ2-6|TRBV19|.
TGTGCCAGTAGTGTCACCGGGACAGGGTCCCTCTCTGGGGCCAACGTCCTGACTTTC
CASSVTGTGSLSGANVLTF
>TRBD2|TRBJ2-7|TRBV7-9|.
TGTGCCAGCAGCCGTATAGCGGGAGCGAGCTCCTACGAGCAGTACTTC
CASSRIAGASSYEQYF
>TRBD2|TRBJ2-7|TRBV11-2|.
TGTGCCAGCAGCTTATTAAGCTCGGGAGGCTACGAGCAGTACTTC
CASSLLSSGGYEQYF
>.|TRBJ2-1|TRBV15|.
TGTGCCACCAGCTTCCAGGGCGACTCCTACAATGAGCAGTTCTTC
CATSFQGDSYNEQFF
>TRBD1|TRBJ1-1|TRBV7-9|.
TGTGCCAGCACCCCGGGACAGATGAACACTGAAGCTTTCTTT
CASTPGQMNTEAFF
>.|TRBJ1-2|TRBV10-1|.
TGCGCCAGCAGTGGGACGGGGAGCTATGGCTACACCTTC
CASSGTGSYGYTF
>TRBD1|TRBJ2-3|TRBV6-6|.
TGTGCCAGCAGTTACAGGGGGCCAGATACGCAGTATTTT
CASSYRGPDTQYF
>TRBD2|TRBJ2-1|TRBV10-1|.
TGCGCCAGCACCCCACAATTCACTAGCGGGCTATCCAATGAGCAGTTCTTC
CASTPQFTSGLSNEQFF
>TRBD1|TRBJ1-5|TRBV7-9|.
TGTGCCAGCAGCTTAACGACAGGGGGCTGGCATTTT
CASSLTTGGWHF
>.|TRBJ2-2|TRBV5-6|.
TGTGCCAGCAGTCCACTAGCGAACACCGGGGAGCTGTTTTTT
CASSPLANTGELFF
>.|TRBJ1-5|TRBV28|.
TGTGCCAGCAGTCTTTCGAGGCAGCCCCAGCATTTT
CASSLSRQPQHF
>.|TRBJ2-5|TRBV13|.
TGTGCCAGCAGCTTAGGGTGGAGCCCTAACCAAGAGACCCAGTACTTC
CASSLGWSPNQETQYF
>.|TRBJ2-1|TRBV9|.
TGTGCCAGCAGCGTAGCAGGCAGGGAGGATGAGCAGTTCTTC
CASSVAGREDEQFF
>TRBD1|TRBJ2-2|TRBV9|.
TGTGCCAGCAGCGGAAGAACAGGGGTGAACACCGGGGAGCTGTTTTTT
CASSGRTGVNTGELFF
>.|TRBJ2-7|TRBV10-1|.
TGCGCCAGCAGTGACGGCTACGAGCAGTACTTC
CASSDGYEQYF
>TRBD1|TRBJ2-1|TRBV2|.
TGTGCCAGCAGGGCAGGGGGCCGCTACAATGAGCAGTTCTTC
CASRAGGRYNEQFF
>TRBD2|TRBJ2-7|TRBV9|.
TGTGCCAGCAGCGTAGGGTCTAGCGGGGGAAACGAGCAGTACTTC
CASSVGSSGGNEQYF
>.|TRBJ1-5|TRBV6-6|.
TGTGCCAGCAGTTACTTGGTGCAGGATAGGAATCAGCCCCAGCATTTT
CASSYLVQDRNQPQHF
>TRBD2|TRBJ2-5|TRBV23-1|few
TGCGCCAGCAGTCAATCTTCGAGGGAGGGGAAAGGGACCCAGTACTTC
CASSQSSREGKGTQYF
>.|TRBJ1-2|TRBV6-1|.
TGTGCCAGCAGTCCCGGACAGAGCAACAGCTATGGCTACACCTTC
CASSPGQSNSYGYTF
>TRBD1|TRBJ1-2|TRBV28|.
TGTGCCAGCCGCTCCCCGGGACAGGGTAACTATGGCTACACCTTC
CASRSPGQGNYGYTF
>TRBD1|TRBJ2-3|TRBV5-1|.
TGCGCCAGCAGCCTCGGACAGGGGATCCCAGATACGCAGTATTTT
CASSLGQGIPDTQYF
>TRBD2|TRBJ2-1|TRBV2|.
TGTGCCAGCAGTGGGCGGGGGGGGAAGTACAATGAGCAGTTCTTC
CASSGRGGKYNEQFF
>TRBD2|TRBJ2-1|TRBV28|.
TGTGCCAGCAGCACCCTAGCGGAGCGTTACAATGAGCAGTTCTTC
CASSTLAERYNEQFF
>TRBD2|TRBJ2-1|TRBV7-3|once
TGTGCCAGCACTTCCGGCGGGACTAGCGATTACAATGAGCAGTTCTTC
CASTSGGTSDYNEQFF
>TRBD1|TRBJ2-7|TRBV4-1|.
TGCGCCAGCAGCCCTCCCTTCCCCGGGACAGTCGCCGAGCAGTACTTC
CASSPPFPGTVAEQYF
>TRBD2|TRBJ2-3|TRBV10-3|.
TGTGCCACGCACCCTAGCGGGGGGCGAACAGATACGCAGTATTTT
CATHPSGGRTDTQYF
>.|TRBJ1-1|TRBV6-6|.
TGTGCCAGCAGTTCTCAGGCGAACACTGAAGCTTTCTTT
CASSSQANTEAFF
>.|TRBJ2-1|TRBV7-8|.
TGTGCCAGCTGGGGATCGGGGTACAATGAGCAGTTCTTC
CASWGSGYNEQFF